This TCR beta chain was observed in a study of control samples from healthy donors and cancer patients. With 1 base clipped from V and 7 bases from J, the junction kept 4 bases outside the gene matches. CDR3 size: 15 residues. CDR1 is LNHNV and CDR2 is YYDKDF in the germline V gene (reference sequence). Some clones are missing from TCRdb's copy, which holds only in-frame ones; the method was immunoSEQ multiplex PCR. The table has roughly 220,000 clones, roughly 94% seen once. The sequence derives from a man aged 45-65 years in good health. Source material: blood. This chain links TRBV15 with TRBJ1-4; TRBD1 agrees at 9 bases. The CDR3 bases are TGTGCCACCAGCAGAGGACAGGGGGAGTCTGAAAAACTGTTTTTT. Amino acids: CATSRGQGESEKLFF.